Listed here are 8 T cell receptor beta chains from one sample, sequenced in a study of PD-1 blockade in classical Hodgkin lymphoma. Repertoires were generated with immunoSEQ multiplex PCR, while TCRdb's copy carries only in-frame clones and drops some. The data contain over 3,500 clones, around three fifths of them seen just once; the ten biggest clones take up roughly a third. Relapses following autologous stem cell transplantation were seen in all patients, with brentuximab vedotin exposure varying. This material consisted of peripheral blood mononuclear cells (PBMCs), taken at baseline. These receptor sequences come from a human donor with classical Hodgkin lymphoma.

V is TRBV5-5 and J is TRBJ1-1; D is uncertain. The CDR3 extends over 13 amino acids. Trimming pared 0 bases from V and 11 bases from J, leaving 14 bases between. CDR1 SGHKS and CDR2 YYEKEE come from the germline V gene (reference sequence). Here the CDR3 DNA reads TGTGCCAGCAGCTTGGAGCCCTACGGACGGGCTTTCTTT. Translated: CASSLEPYGRAFF.

The chain joins TRBV5-1 to TRBJ2-2, with 8 bases identical to TRBD2. The CDR3 contains 14 residues. The V gene's germline CDR1 is SGHRS and CDR2 YFSETQ. The junction had 5 bases not matched to a gene; V was cut back by 4 bases and J by 6 bases. The CDR3 sequence: CASSPSGGAGELFF. CDR3 bases: TGCGCCAGCAGCCCCTCCGGGGGGGCCGGGGAGCTGTTTTTT.

V is TRBV28 and J is TRBJ2-7; 7 bases match TRBD1. The CDR3 consists of 11 residues. After removal of 6 bases from V and 12 bases from J, the junction contained 8 bases not matched to a gene. Germline lookup yields CDR1 MDHEN and CDR2 SYDVKM. As DNA, the CDR3 is TGTGCCAGCAGCCAACAGGGGTTTCCGTACTTC. Translated: CASSQQGFPYF.

The V gene is TRBV2, the J gene TRBJ2-7; TRBD1 agrees at 10 bases. This CDR3 comprises 15 residues. Losses at the gene ends were 5 bases for V and 2 bases for J; bases not matched to a gene: 6. In germline, CDR1 is SNHLY, CDR2 FYNNEI. Written as DNA, the CDR3 is TGTGCCAGCAGTCTCCGACAGGGGGCCCCCTACGAGCAGTACTTC. Residues: CASSLRQGAPYEQYF. The full variable domain, with the rest looked up from reference TRBV2 and TRBJ2-7, is EPEVTQTPSHQVTQMGQEVILRCVPISNHLYFYWYRQILGQKVEFLVSFYNNEISEKSEIFDDQFSVERPDGSNFTLKIRSTKLEDSAMYFCASSLRQGAPYEQYFGPGTRLTVT.

The CDR3 DNA reads TGTGCCAGCAGGCCGGGGTACAATGAGCAGTTCTTC. Protein sequence: CASRPGYNEQFF. J is TRBJ2-1 and V is TRBV2; D possibly corresponds to TRBD2 (5 bases). The CDR3 runs 12 residues. Germline V gene data show CDR1 as SNHLY and CDR2 as FYNNEI. V was pared by 6 bases and J by 4 bases, with 7 bases between.

The chain carries TRBV5-1 and TRBJ2-1, with 15 bases identical to TRBD2. The CDR3 has 19 amino acids. The germline V gene has CDR1 SGHRS and CDR2 YFSETQ. V gave up 4 bases and J gave up 5 bases; unmatched junction bases: 13. The CDR3 sequence is CASSRTSGGAAGRDNEQFF. The DNA for the CDR3 is TGCGCCAGCAGCCGGACTAGCGGGGGGGCCGCCGGTAGGGACAATGAGCAGTTCTTC.

The V call is TRBV11-3, the J call TRBJ2-1; perhaps TRBD2 as D (6 bases). V was cut by 5 bases and J by 0 bases, with 11 bases left in between. Germline V CDR1 and CDR2: SGHNT, YENEEA. The CDR3 is 15 residues long. CDR3 sequence: CASSQGLHSYNEQFF. The CDR3 DNA sequence: TGTGCCAGCAGCCAGGGACTCCACTCCTACAATGAGCAGTTCTTC.

The CDR3 is CASSSTYESKTYGYTF. In nucleotides, the CDR3 is TGTGCCAGCAGCAGTACGTATGAATCTAAGACCTATGGCTACACCTTC. The chain is built from TRBV7-6 and TRBJ1-2, with unresolved D. The CDR3 has 16 residues. Trimming took 5 bases from V and 4 from J, leaving 20 bases between them. From germline, CDR1 is SGHVS and CDR2 FNYEAQ.